Listed here is a single T cell receptor beta chain. Its antigen is currently unknown. TCRdb re-called the reads through MiXCR, storing one row per CDR3 protein. Altogether some 150,000 distinct CDR3 sequences are present, over 30% being singletons, with the ten largest covering 52%. V lost 8 bases and J lost 0, with 13 bases in between. Germline CDR1 reads SEHNR; CDR2 reads FQNEAQ (reference sequence). CDR3 length: 15 amino acids. These data belong to a study of T cell repertoires in cytomegalovirus infection. Study results and limitations: It was HLA-C-restricted CMV-specific TCR beta clonotypes that dominated the response ex vivo.

Sequenced material: CD8+ T cells from cultured PBMCs, taken from culture after CMV antigen stimulation. The receptor was derived from a human donor in good health (CMV status not recorded). Some clones in this sample may be carry-over from other donors' samples. This sequence joins TRBV7-9 and TRBJ2-2; perhaps TRBD1 as D (6 bases). CDR3 loop: CASPRQVANTGELFF. CDR3 bases: TGTGCCAGCCCTCGACAGGTGGCGAACACCGGGGAGCTGTTTTTT.